These 9 T cell receptor beta chains originate from one sample sequenced in a study of ipilimumab plus nivolumab after autologous stem cell transplantation. Here immunoSEQ multiplex PCR was the method, and the copy in TCRdb shows in-frame clones only, minus some. The sample shows tens of thousands of clones, almost 95% of them seen only once. Sample: PBMCs, taken in a trial of ipilimumab plus nivolumab as post-transplant consolidation. All receptors come from a male donor with multiple myeloma.

The CDR3 loop is CASSASGLTWGNEQFF. DNA for the CDR3: TGTGCCAGCAGTGCATCGGGACTAACGTGGGGCAATGAGCAGTTCTTC. This chain connects TRBV2 to TRBJ2-1, with 7 nucleotides matching TRBD2. The CDR3 has 16 residues. Germline values: CDR1 SNHLY, CDR2 FYNNEI. V trimming: 4 bases; J trimming: 6 bases; junction bases outside the gene matches: 12.

This clone was recorded once. This chain uses TRBV7-3 with TRBJ2-1; the D is unclear. The germline V gene has CDR1 SGHTA and CDR2 FQGTGA. The CDR3 loop spans 14 amino acids. V lost 5 bases and J 5 bases, leaving 13 bases between the germline ends. In nucleotides, the CDR3 is TGTGCCAGCAGCCCAGTTTCCAGAAACAATGAGCAGTTCTTC. Translated, it gives CASSPVSRNNEQFF.

The chain links TRBV9 to TRBJ2-3, with TRBD2 matching 9 bases. Germline lookup yields CDR1 SGDLS and CDR2 YYNGEE. The V gene end was trimmed by 1 base and the J gene end by 5 bases; junction bases not matched to a gene: 8. The CDR3 has 16 residues. The CDR3 is CASSVTLAGNQDTQYF. The CDR3 coding sequence is TGTGCCAGCAGCGTAACCCTAGCGGGGAACCAAGATACGCAGTATTTT.

Concerning this clone: Compared with germline, one end of the junction differs, possibly owing to a read error. The chain employs TRBV7-9 and TRBJ2-7; 10 bases align to TRBD2. Germline V gene sequence: CDR1 SEHNR, CDR2 FQNEAQ (reference sequence). The CDR3 loop spans 13 amino acids. CDR3 nucleotide sequence: TGTGCCAGCAGCCTAGCGGGGGCCTACGAGCAGTACTTC. Its translation: CASSLAGAYEQYF.

This clone was detected once. This sequence joins TRBV5-1 and TRBJ2-3, with D maybe TRBD2 (5 bases). Germline V CDR1 and CDR2: SGHRS, YFSETQ. The V gene lost 4 bases and the J gene lost 0 bases, with 12 bases spanning the gap. There are 15 residues in the CDR3. The CDR3 spells CASSRLGSSTDTQYF. In nucleotides, the CDR3 is TGCGCCAGCAGCCGGCTAGGGAGTAGCACAGATACGCAGTATTTT.

The chain is built from TRBV27 and TRBJ2-2, with 10 bases that match TRBD1. With 3 bases clipped from V and 5 bases from J, the junction kept 6 bases outside the gene matches. The CDR3 consists of 16 residues. Germline V gene sequence: CDR1 MNHEY, CDR2 SMNVEV (reference sequence). CDR3 loop: CASSFSTGGKTGELFF. The CDR3 region has the DNA TGTGCCAGCAGTTTCTCGACAGGGGGCAAGACCGGGGAGCTGTTTTTT.

The rearrangement links TRBV5-1 to TRBJ2-1, with D perhaps assigned TRBD1 or TRBD2 (5 bases each). In germline, CDR1 is SGHRS, CDR2 YFSETQ. The CDR3 loop spans 19 amino acids. Deletions cut 4 bases from V and 4 bases from J, with 27 bases between. The CDR3 reads CASSLHEGPRVIAYNEQFF. CDR3 coding DNA: TGCGCCAGCAGCCTTCACGAGGGCCCCAGGGTTATCGCTTACAATGAGCAGTTCTTC. The complete variable domain, with remaining parts taken from reference TRBV5-1 and TRBJ2-1, reads KAGVTQTPRYLIKTRGQQVTLSCSPISGHRSVSWYQQTPGQGLQFLFEYFSETQRNKGNFPGRFSGRQFSNSRSEMNVSTLELGDSALYLCASSLHEGPRVIAYNEQFFGPGTRLTVL.

The chain is built from TRBV2 and TRBJ2-1; 9 bases match TRBD2. With V trimmed by 4 bases and J by 4 bases, 2 bases remained unmatched. The CDR3 has 14 residues. CDR1 is SNHLY, CDR2 FYNNEI, per germline. The CDR3 here is CASSGGLAYNEQFF. The CDR3 DNA reads as TGTGCCAGCAGTGGGGGACTAGCATACAATGAGCAGTTCTTC.

The chain employs TRBV7-2 and TRBJ2-3; 7 nucleotides line up with TRBD2. J lost 4 bases, V lost 2 bases, and 9 bases had no gene match. CDR1 is SGHTA, CDR2 FQGNSA, per germline. CDR3 size: 16 residues. CDR3: CASSLMGGGSADTQYF. As DNA, the CDR3 is TGTGCCAGCAGCTTAATGGGAGGCGGGAGTGCAGATACGCAGTATTTT.